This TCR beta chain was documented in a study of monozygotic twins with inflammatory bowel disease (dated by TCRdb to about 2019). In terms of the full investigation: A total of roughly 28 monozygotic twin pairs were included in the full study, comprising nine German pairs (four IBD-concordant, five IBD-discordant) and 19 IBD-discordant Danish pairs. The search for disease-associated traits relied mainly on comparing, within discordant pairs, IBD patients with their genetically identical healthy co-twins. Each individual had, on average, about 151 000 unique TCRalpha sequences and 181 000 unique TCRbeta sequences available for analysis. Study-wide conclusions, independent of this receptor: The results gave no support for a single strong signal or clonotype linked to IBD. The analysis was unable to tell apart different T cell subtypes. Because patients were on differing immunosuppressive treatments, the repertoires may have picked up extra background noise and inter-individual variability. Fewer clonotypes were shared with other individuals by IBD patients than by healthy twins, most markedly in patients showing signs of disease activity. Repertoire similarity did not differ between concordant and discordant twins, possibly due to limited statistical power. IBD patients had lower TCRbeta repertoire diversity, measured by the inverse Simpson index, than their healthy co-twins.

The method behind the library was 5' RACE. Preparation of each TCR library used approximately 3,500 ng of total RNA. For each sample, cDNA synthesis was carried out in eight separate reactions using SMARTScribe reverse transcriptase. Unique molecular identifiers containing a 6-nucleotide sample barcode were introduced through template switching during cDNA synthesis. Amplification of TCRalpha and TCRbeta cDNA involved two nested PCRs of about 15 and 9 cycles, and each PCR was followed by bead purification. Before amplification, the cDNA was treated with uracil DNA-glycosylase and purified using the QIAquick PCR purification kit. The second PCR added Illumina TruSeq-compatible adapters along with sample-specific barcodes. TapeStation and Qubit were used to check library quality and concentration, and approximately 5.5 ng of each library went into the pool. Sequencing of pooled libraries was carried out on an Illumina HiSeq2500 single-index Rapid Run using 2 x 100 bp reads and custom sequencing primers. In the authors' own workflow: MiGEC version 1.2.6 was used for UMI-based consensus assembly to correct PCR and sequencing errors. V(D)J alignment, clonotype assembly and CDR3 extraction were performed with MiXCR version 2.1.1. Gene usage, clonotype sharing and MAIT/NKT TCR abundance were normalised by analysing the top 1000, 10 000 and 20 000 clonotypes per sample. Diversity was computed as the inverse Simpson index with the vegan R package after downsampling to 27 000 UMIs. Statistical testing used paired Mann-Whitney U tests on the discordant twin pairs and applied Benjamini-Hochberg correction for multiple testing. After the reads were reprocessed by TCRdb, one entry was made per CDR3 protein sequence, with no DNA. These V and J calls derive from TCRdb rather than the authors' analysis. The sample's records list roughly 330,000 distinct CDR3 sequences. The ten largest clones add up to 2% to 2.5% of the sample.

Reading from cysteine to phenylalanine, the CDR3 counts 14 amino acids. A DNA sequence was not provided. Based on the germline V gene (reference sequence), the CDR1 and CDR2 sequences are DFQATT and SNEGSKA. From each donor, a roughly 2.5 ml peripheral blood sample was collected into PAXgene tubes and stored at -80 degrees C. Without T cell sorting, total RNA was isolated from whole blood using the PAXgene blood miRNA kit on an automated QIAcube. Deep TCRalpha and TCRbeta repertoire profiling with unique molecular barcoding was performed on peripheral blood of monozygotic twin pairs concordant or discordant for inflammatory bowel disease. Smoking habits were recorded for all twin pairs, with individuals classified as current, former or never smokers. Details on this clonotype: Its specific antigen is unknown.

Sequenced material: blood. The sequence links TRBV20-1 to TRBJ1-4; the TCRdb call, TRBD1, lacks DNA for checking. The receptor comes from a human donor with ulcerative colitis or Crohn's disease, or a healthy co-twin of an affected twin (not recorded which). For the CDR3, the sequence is CSATPTGFNEKLFF.